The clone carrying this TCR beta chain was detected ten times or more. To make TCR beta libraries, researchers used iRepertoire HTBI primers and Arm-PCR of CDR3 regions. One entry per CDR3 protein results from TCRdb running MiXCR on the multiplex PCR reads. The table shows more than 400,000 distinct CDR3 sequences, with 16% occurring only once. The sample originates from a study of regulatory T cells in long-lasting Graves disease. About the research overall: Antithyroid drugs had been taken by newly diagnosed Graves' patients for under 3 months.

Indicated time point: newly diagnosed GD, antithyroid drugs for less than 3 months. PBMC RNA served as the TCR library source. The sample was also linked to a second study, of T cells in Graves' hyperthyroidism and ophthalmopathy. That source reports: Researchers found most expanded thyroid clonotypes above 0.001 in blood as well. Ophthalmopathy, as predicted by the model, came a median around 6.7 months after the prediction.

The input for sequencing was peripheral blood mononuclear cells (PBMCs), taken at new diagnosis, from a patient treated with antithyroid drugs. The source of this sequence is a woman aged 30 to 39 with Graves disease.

CDR3 nucleotide sequence: TGTGCCAGCAGCTCCCCCCTGTTGGATACGCAGTATTTT. It yields the protein CASSSPLLDTQYF. The V gene is TRBV11-2, the J gene TRBJ2-3; D is uncertain. V lost 4 bases and J lost 6, with 11 bases in between. In germline, CDR1 is SGHAT, CDR2 FQNNGV. The CDR3 covers 13 residues.